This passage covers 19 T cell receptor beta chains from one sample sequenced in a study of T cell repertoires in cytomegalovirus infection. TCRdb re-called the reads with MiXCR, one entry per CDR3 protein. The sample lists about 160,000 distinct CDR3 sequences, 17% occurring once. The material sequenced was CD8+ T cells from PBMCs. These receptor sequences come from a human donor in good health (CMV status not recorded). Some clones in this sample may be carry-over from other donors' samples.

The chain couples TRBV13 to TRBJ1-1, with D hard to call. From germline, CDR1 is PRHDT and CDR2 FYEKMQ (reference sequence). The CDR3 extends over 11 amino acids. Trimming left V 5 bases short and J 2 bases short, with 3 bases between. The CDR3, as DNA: TGTGCCAGCAGCATAAACACTGAAGCTTTCTTT. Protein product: CASSINTEAFF.

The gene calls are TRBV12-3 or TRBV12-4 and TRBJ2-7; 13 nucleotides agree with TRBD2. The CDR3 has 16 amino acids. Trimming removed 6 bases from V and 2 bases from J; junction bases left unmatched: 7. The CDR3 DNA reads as TGTGCCAGCAGGGGACTAGCGGGGAAGTTTACCTACGAGCAGTACTTC. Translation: CASRGLAGKFTYEQYF.

CDR3 nucleotides: TGCAGTGCTAGAGGGGAACAAGTCTATGGCTACACCTTC. Amino acid sequence: CSARGEQVYGYTF. V usage is TRBV20-1 and J usage is TRBJ1-2; D is unclear. CDR1 DFQATT and CDR2 SNEGSKA come from the germline V gene (reference sequence). The length of the CDR3 is 13 residues. Between the trimmed V and J ends, which lost 1 base and 4 bases, there was a span of 10 bases.

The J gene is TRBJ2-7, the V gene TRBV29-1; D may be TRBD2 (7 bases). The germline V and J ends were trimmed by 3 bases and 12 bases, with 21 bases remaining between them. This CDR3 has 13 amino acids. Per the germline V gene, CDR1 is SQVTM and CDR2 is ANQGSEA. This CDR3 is CSVEGGTTQTRYF. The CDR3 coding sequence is TGCAGCGTTGAGGGGGGGACAACTCAAACTCGGTACTTC.

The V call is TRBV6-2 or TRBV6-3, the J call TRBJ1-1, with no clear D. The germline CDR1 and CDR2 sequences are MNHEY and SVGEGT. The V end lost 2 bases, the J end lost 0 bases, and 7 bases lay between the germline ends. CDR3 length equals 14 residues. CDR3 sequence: CASSYDTLNTEAFF. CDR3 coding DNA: TGTGCCAGCAGTTACGACACATTGAACACTGAAGCTTTCTTT.

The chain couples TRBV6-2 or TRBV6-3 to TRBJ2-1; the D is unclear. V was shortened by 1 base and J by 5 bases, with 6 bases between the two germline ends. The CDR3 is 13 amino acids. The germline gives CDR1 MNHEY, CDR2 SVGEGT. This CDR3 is CASSYYGNNEQFF. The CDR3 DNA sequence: TGTGCCAGCAGTTACTATGGGAACAATGAGCAGTTCTTC.

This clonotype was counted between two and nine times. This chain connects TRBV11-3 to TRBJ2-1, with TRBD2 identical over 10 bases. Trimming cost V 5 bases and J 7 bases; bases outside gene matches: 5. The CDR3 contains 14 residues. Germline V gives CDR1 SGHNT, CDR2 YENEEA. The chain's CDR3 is CASSKREGPNEQFF. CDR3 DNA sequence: TGTGCCAGCAGCAAGCGGGAGGGCCCGAATGAGCAGTTCTTC.

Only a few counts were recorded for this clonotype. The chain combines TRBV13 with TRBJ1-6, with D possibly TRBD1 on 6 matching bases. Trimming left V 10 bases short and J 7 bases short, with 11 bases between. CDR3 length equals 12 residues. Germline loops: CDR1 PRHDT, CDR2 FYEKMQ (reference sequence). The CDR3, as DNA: TGTGCCACGGAGGGGGGGAATTCACCCCTCCACTTT. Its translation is CATEGGNSPLHF.

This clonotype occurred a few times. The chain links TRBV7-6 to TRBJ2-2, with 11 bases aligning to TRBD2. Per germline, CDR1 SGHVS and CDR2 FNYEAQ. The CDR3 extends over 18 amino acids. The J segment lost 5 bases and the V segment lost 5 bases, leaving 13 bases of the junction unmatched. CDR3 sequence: CASSADSGRAGITGELFF. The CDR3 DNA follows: TGTGCCAGCAGCGCAGATAGCGGGAGGGCCGGGATAACCGGGGAGCTGTTTTTT.

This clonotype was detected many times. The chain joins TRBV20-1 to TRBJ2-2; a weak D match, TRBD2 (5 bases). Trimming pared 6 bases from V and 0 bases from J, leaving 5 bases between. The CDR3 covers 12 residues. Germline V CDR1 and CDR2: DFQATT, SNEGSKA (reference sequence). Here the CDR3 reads CSAGTNTGELFF. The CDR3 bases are TGCAGTGCCGGGACGAACACCGGGGAGCTGTTTTTT.

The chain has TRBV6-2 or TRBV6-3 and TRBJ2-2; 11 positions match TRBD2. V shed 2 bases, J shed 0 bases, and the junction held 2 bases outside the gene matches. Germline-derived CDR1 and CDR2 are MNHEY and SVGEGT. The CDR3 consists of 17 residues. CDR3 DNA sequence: TGTGCCAGCAGTTACATACTAGCGGGGGCGAACACCGGGGAGCTGTTTTTT. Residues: CASSYILAGANTGELFF.

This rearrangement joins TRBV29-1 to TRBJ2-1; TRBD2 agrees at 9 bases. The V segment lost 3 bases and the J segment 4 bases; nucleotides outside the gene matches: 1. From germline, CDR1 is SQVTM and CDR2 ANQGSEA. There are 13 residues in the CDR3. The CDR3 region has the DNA TGCAGCGTTGAGCGGGAGGGGTACAATGAGCAGTTCTTC. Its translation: CSVEREGYNEQFF.

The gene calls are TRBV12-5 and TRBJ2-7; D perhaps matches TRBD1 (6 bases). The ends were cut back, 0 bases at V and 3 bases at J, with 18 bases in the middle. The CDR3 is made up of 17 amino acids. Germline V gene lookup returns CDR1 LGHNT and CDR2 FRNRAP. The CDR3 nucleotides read TGTGCTAGTGGTTTGGTTCCTACCGGGACATCTCACTACGAGCAGTACTTC. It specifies CASGLVPTGTSHYEQYF.

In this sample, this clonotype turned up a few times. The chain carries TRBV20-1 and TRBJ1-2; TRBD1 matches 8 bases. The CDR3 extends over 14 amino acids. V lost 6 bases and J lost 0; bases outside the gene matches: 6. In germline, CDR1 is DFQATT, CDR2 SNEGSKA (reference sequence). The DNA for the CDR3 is TGCAGTGCACGCCACAGGGGGACTAACTATGGCTACACCTTC. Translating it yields CSARHRGTNYGYTF.

CDR3 DNA sequence: TGTGCCAGCAGTTTCTCATCCATTGGAAAACTGTTTTTT. Protein: CASSFSSIGKLFF. The chain uses TRBV27 and TRBJ1-4; D is unresolved. V was pared by 3 bases and J by 10 bases, with 12 bases between. Germline V gives CDR1 MNHEY, CDR2 SMNVEV (reference sequence). The CDR3 loop spans 13 amino acids.

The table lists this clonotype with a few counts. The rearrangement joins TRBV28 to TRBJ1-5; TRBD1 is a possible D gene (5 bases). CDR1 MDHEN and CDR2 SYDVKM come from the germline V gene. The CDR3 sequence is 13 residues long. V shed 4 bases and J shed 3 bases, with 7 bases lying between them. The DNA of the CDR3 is TGTGCCAGCAGTTCCGGGGCCAATCAGCCCCAGCATTTT. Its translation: CASSSGANQPQHF.

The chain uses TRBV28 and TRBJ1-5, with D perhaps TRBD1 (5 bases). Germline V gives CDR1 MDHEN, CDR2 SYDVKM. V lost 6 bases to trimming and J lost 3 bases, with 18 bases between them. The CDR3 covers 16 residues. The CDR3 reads CASRPTTGYNNQPQHF. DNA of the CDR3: TGTGCCAGCAGACCTACCACAGGTTATAACAATCAGCCCCAGCATTTT.

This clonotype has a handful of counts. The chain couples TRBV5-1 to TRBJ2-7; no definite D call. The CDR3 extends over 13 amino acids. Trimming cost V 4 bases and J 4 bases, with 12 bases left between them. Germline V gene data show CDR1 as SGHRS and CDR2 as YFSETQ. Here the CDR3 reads CASSLRPVYEQYF. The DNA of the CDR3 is TGCGCCAGCAGCCTTCGGCCCGTTTACGAGCAGTACTTC.

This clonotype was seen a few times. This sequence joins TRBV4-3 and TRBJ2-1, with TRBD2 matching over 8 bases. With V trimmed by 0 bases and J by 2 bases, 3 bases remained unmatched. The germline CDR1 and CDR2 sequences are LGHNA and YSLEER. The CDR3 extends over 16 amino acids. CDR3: CASSQERAGAYNEQFF. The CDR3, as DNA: TGCGCCAGCAGCCAAGAGCGAGCGGGGGCCTACAATGAGCAGTTCTTC.